This record covers a single T cell receptor beta chain. Antigen unknown. The data were obtained in a study of cytomegalovirus exposure and HLA in healthy donors. General study points: Being productive about 87% or about 30% of the time was typical of most TCR beta V segments in an earlier analysis. Sequencing artifact likely explains a cluster of highly shared sequence variants. HLA alleles were associated with roughly 17,000 TCR beta sequences in a later analysis at 0.05 false discovery rate. For TCR beta chains, V- and J-gene trimming was later linked to a missense DCLRE1C variant.

This CDR3 is built from 14 residues. The ends lost 8 bases at V and 4 bases at J; junction bases unmatched: 8. Germline V gene lookup returns CDR1 MDHEN and CDR2 SYDVKM. 60 Vbeta and 13 Jbeta primers were used in PCR. Here immunoSEQ multiplex PCR was the method, and the copy in TCRdb shows in-frame clones only, minus some. In the table there are about 37,000 clones, about 80% of which are singletons. The receptor was derived from a woman aged 18-30 years in good health and CMV-seropositive. Sequencing was done on a sample of PBMCs. The chain has TRBV28 and TRBJ1-2; 9 bases are a match to TRBD1. For the CDR3, the DNA is TGTGCCAGCGTCCCCCGGACAGGGGTCTATGGCTACACCTTC. Protein sequence: CASVPRTGVYGYTF.